These T cell receptor beta chains were read from a single sample in a study of siplizumab effects on memory and regulatory T cells. Only in-frame clones appear in the TCRdb table, and some are missing; sequencing was by immunoSEQ multiplex PCR. The sample has 100,000 or so clones, about 92% seen once. Sequencing used Tregs sorted from blood. All receptors derive from a human donor in good health. The CDR3 runs from the conserved cysteine through the conserved F or W. Fields, in order: clone size, J gene, D gene, V gene, CDR3 DNA, CDR3 protein. A D gene is named only where the DNA matches it firmly. The size of a clone is reported for some rows only, either as once, few or many, or as a class for expanded clones.

- TRBJ1-2 - TRBV6-5 TGTGCCAGCAGCTTCGGAGGGAGTAATGGCTACACCTTC CASSFGGSNGYTF
- TRBJ2-2 - TRBV7-9 TGTGCCAGCAGCTTAGTCCAGACCGGGGAGCTGTTTTTT CASSLVQTGELFF
- TRBJ1-2 TRBD1 TRBV5-1 TGCGCCAGCAGCTTAAACCGGGACAGCCAGGGCTACACCTTC CASSLNRDSQGYTF
- TRBJ2-7 TRBD1 TRBV7-2 TGTGCCAGCAGCCCGCAAGGGGGCTACTCCTACGAGCAGTACTTC CASSPQGGYSYEQYF
- TRBJ1-1 - TRBV4-1 TGCGCCAGCAGCCAAAGAGGGGAAGCTTTCTTT CASSQRGEAFF
- TRBJ2-5 TRBD2 TRBV9 TGTGCCAGCAGCGTAGGCGGGAGCGAGGAGACCCAGTACTTC CASSVGGSEETQYF
- TRBJ2-5 - TRBV14 TGTGCCAGCAGCCACACACAGGGCCAAGAGACCCAGTACTTC CASSHTQGQETQYF
- TRBJ2-5 - TRBV9 TGTGCCAGCAGCTCAAGGGGGGTGCAGGAGACCCAGTACTTC CASSSRGVQETQYF
- TRBJ2-5 - TRBV20-1 TGCAGTGCTAGAGAGCAGGAGACCCAGTACTTC CSAREQETQYF
- TRBJ2-1 - TRBV2 TGTGCCAGAGCCTCGGGGCCGCAGTTCTTC CARASGPQFF
- TRBJ2-3 - TRBV5-1 TGCGCCAGCAGCTTGGCTTTTCTAACTAGCACAGATACGCAGTATTTT CASSLAFLTSTDTQYF
once TRBJ2-2 - TRBV9 TGTGCCAGCAGCGTCGGGGGAATCGGGGAGCTGTTTTTT CASSVGGIGELFF
few TRBJ2-1 TRBD2 TRBV7-2 TGTGCCAGCAGCACGACTAGCGGACAATACAATGAGCAGTTCTTC CASSTTSGQYNEQFF
- TRBJ2-1 - TRBV5-5 TGTGCCAGCAGCTGGGACCTCTCACTGAATGAGCAGTTCTTC CASSWDLSLNEQFF
- TRBJ1-3 - TRBV7-9 TGTGCCAGCAGCTTCCTGGGGGCGCAATCTGGAAACACCATATATTTT CASSFLGAQSGNTIYF
few TRBJ2-7 TRBD1 TRBV2 TGTGCCAGCACGGGACAGATCGCCTACGAGCAGTACTTC CASTGQIAYEQYF
- TRBJ1-2 - TRBV20-1 TGCAGTCCGATCTATGGCTACACCTTC CSPIYGYTF
- TRBJ2-4 - TRBV13 TGTGCCAGCAGAATCTCCGGACTAGCCAAAAACATTCAGTACTTC CASRISGLAKNIQYF
- TRBJ1-4 TRBD1 TRBV5-6 TGTGCCAGCAGCGGACAGGGTAGGGGGAATGAAAAACTGTTTTTT CASSGQGRGNEKLFF
- TRBJ1-2 - TRBV21-1 TGTGCCAGCAGCAAGGGCGGGTGTACAGGGAACTATGGCTACACCTTC CASSKGGCTGNYGYTF
once TRBJ1-5 - TRBV5-6 TGTGCCAGCCGCATACGTGGGTCGAATCAGCCCCAGCATTTT CASRIRGSNQPQHF
- TRBJ2-5 TRBD2 TRBV5-1 TGCGCCAGCAGCTTGGGTAGGACTAGCGGGAGGACCCAGGAGACCCAGTACTTC CASSLGRTSGRTQETQYF
- TRBJ2-1 TRBD1 TRBV6-4 TGTGCCAGCAGTGACACGGGGACAGGGACCTACAATGAGCAGTTCTTC CASSDTGTGTYNEQFF
once TRBJ2-3 TRBD2 TRBV7-8 TGTGCCAGCAGCTCCAGACTAGCGGGAGGGACAGATACGCAGTATTTT CASSSRLAGGTDTQYF
- TRBJ1-1 - TRBV7-3 TGTGCCAGCAGCTCAACAGGAAACACTGAAGCTTTCTTT CASSSTGNTEAFF
- TRBJ1-4 TRBD1 TRBV27 TGTGCCAGCAGTATCCGACAGGGTTTTGATTTGCCTTTT CASSIRQGFDLPF
- TRBJ2-1 TRBD2 TRBV5-1 TGCGCCAGCAGCGCGGAATGGGGGGGTGAGCAGTTCTTC CASSAEWGGEQFF
- TRBJ2-5 TRBD1 TRBV18 TGTGCCAGCTCACCACCGAGGTACAGGGGGCAAGGGACCCAGTACTTC CASSPPRYRGQGTQYF
- TRBJ2-7 - TRBV6-6 TGTGCCAGCAAAATAACGGTCCAGGGCTACGAGCAGTACTTC CASKITVQGYEQYF
- TRBJ1-5 - TRBV6-5 TGTGCCAGCAGTGCGACATTCTCCGGGCCCCAGCATTTT CASSATFSGPQHF
- TRBJ2-7 - TRBV19 TGTGCCAGTAGTAACCGGGACGGGACCTACGAGCAGTACTTC CASSNRDGTYEQYF
- TRBJ2-4 TRBD2 TRBV15 TGTGCCACCAGCAGCCGCCGGGAGGGAAACATTCAGTACTTC CATSSRREGNIQYF
- TRBJ2-1 TRBD2 TRBV5-1 TGCGCCAGCAGCTTGAGAGCGGGAGGTACCCATTCCTACAATGAGCAGTTCTTC CASSLRAGGTHSYNEQFF
- TRBJ1-2 TRBD1 TRBV19 TGTGCCAGTGTGGACAGGGCACGCTATGGCTACACCTTC CASVDRARYGYTF
- TRBJ2-7 TRBD1 TRBV2 TGTGCCAGCAGGGGCAGGACAGGGGGCGACGAGCAGTACTTC CASRGRTGGDEQYF
- TRBJ1-5 - TRBV4-1 TGCGCCAGCAGCCAAGCCGGGGAAAGGGATCAGCCCCAGCATTTT CASSQAGERDQPQHF
- TRBJ2-7 - TRBV6-1 TGTGCCAGCAGTGAAGCACCAGGGTTGAACGAGCAGTACTTC CASSEAPGLNEQYF
- TRBJ2-7 - TRBV5-1 TGCGCCAGCAGCTGGGGTCAGGCGGTGGGAGAGCAGTACTTC CASSWGQAVGEQYF
- TRBJ1-2 - TRBV2 TGTGCCAGCGGGGGAGGAGGGCCCGCAGGCTACACCTTC CASGGGGPAGYTF
- TRBJ2-2 - TRBV4-1 TGCGCCAGCAGCCAAGAGGTCGTGGGGGTCGCAGCCGACACCGGGGAGCTGTTTTTT CASSQEVVGVAADTGELFF
- TRBJ2-5 - TRBV7-9 TGTGCCAGCAGCTTAGGGCTGGTGGGTCAAGAGACCCAGTACTTC CASSLGLVGQETQYF
- TRBJ2-6 - TRBV19 TGTGCCAGTCGGGCGGGTTTCTCTGGGGCCAACGTCCTGACTTTC CASRAGFSGANVLTF
- TRBJ2-3 - TRBV6-4 TGTGCCAGCAGTGAGATCGGGAGTGGGTTAACAGATACGCAGTATTTT CASSEIGSGLTDTQYF
- TRBJ2-3 - TRBV5-1 TGCGCCAGCAGCTTGCACGACACCACGCAGTATTTT CASSLHDTTQYF
- TRBJ1-2 - TRBV5-1 TGCGCCAGCAGCTTGGGGGACGGCTATGGCTACACCTTC CASSLGDGYGYTF